A selection of T cell receptor beta chains follows, all from one sample in a study of cytomegalovirus exposure and HLA in healthy donors. Repertoires were generated with immunoSEQ multiplex PCR, while TCRdb's copy carries only in-frame clones and drops some. This sample yields over 150,000 clones, of which roughly 88% are seen a single time; 1% to 1.5% belongs to the top ten. Sequenced material: PBMCs. These receptors all stem from a boy aged 2 to 10 in good health and CMV-seronegative. CDR3s include the opening cysteine and the closing phenylalanine or tryptophan. D genes are given only for firm matches. Clone size is given for some rows only: seen once, a few or many times, or a class if the clone is expanded.

V gene: TRBV6-5
clone size: NA
D gene: TRBD2
CDR3 protein: CASSSVAGTGELFF

V gene: TRBV5-4
clone size: NA
D gene: NA
CDR3 protein: CASSWTDDLTDTQYF

V gene: TRBV6-6
clone size: NA
D gene: NA
CDR3 protein: CAGYPGPGNTIYF

V gene: TRBV7-2
clone size: NA
D gene: TRBD1
CDR3 protein: CASSFFAGTGGHTEAFF

V gene: TRBV7-9
clone size: once
D gene: NA
CDR3 protein: CASIDRPSEKLFF

V gene: TRBV7-2
clone size: NA
D gene: NA
CDR3 protein: CASSLSIEGYGYTF

V gene: TRBV14
clone size: NA
D gene: TRBD1
CDR3 protein: CASSPRDRSWEGYTF

V gene: TRBV6-1
clone size: NA
D gene: TRBD1
CDR3 protein: CASSERQGMNTEAFF

V gene: TRBV9
clone size: once
D gene: TRBD2
CDR3 protein: CASSVNRLAGNGADTQYF

V gene: TRBV15
clone size: NA
D gene: TRBD2
CDR3 protein: CATSRSLAGLTDTQYF

V gene: TRBV5-6
clone size: NA
D gene: NA
CDR3 protein: CASSFGVAAYTQYF

V gene: TRBV6-5
clone size: NA
D gene: NA
CDR3 protein: CASSYSAYRGGYEQYF

V gene: TRBV5-4
clone size: once
D gene: TRBD1
CDR3 protein: CASSESGTVKTSGANVLTF

V gene: TRBV2
clone size: NA
D gene: NA
CDR3 protein: CASSVAGSYQETQYF

V gene: TRBV13
clone size: NA
D gene: NA
CDR3 protein: CASSSSLFGEKLFF

V gene: TRBV7-2
clone size: NA
D gene: TRBD2
CDR3 protein: CASSRDRREEKDTQYF

V gene: TRBV10-3
clone size: once
D gene: TRBD1
CDR3 protein: CAIRDRGRGGNTIYF

V gene: TRBV4-1
clone size: NA
D gene: TRBD2
CDR3 protein: CASSWREEYNEQFF

V gene: TRBV28
clone size: NA
D gene: NA
CDR3 protein: CATTGTRIKVKSYNEQFF

V gene: TRBV5-1
clone size: once
D gene: NA
CDR3 protein: CASSRTTDTQYF

V gene: TRBV5-1
clone size: NA
D gene: NA
CDR3 protein: CASSLAERGDTQYF

V gene: TRBV10-2
clone size: few
D gene: NA
CDR3 protein: CASADPLKAGMNTEAFF

V gene: TRBV11-1
clone size: NA
D gene: TRBD2
CDR3 protein: CASSPLAGEGNEQFF

V gene: TRBV4-2
clone size: NA
D gene: TRBD1
CDR3 protein: CASSQDYRGKDEQYF

V gene: TRBV7-9
clone size: NA
D gene: NA
CDR3 protein: CASRTPPTGSVDGYTF

V gene: TRBV7-2
clone size: NA
D gene: NA
CDR3 protein: CASSLGSGVNYGYTF

V gene: TRBV6-6
clone size: NA
D gene: NA
CDR3 protein: CASSLDVRLGNTIYF

V gene: TRBV25-1
clone size: NA
D gene: NA
CDR3 protein: CASSEDQWRREKLFF

V gene: TRBV4-3
clone size: NA
D gene: NA
CDR3 protein: CASSQSPATNEKLFF

V gene: TRBV5-5
clone size: once
D gene: TRBD1
CDR3 protein: CASSPDRGVHGYTF

V gene: TRBV4-1
clone size: NA
D gene: NA
CDR3 protein: CASSQALTANEKLFF

V gene: TRBV27
clone size: NA
D gene: NA
CDR3 protein: CASSLNRGGSFGYTF

V gene: TRBV7-2
clone size: few
D gene: TRBD2
CDR3 protein: CASSDLWLAEHPEQYF

V gene: TRBV21-1
clone size: few
D gene: NA
CDR3 protein: CASQASGANVLTF

V gene: TRBV7-2
clone size: NA
D gene: TRBD2
CDR3 protein: CASSRAGGARPPGELFF

V gene: TRBV4-3
clone size: NA
D gene: NA
CDR3 protein: CASSQEAVDTQYF

V gene: TRBV2
clone size: NA
D gene: TRBD2
CDR3 protein: CASSGLAGGGNEQFF

V gene: TRBV4-3
clone size: NA
D gene: NA
CDR3 protein: CASSQGLGLDTEAFF

V gene: TRBV6-1
clone size: few
D gene: TRBD1
CDR3 protein: CARSLRDRGTGELFF

V gene: TRBV5-1
clone size: NA
D gene: NA
CDR3 protein: CASSTGGSFEAFF

V gene: TRBV7-2
clone size: NA
D gene: NA
CDR3 protein: CASSLAGGVNEQFF

V gene: TRBV27
clone size: NA
D gene: NA
CDR3 protein: CASSPRQYTGELFF

V gene: TRBV2
clone size: NA
D gene: TRBD2
CDR3 protein: CASSESPGGSYEQYF

V gene: TRBV27
clone size: many
D gene: TRBD1
CDR3 protein: CASSSPTGTTDTQYF

V gene: TRBV5-1
clone size: NA
D gene: NA
CDR3 protein: CASSLDTSAADTQYF

V gene: TRBV5-6
clone size: few
D gene: NA
CDR3 protein: CASSLRGSGNTIYF

V gene: TRBV6-5
clone size: few
D gene: TRBD2
CDR3 protein: CASSTKAGGLNEQFF

V gene: TRBV9
clone size: NA
D gene: NA
CDR3 protein: CASSVTTGIGANVLTF